This TCR beta chain was documented in a study of ipilimumab plus nivolumab after autologous stem cell transplantation. Findings and limits, study-wide: Per the authors, repertoire, Treg and microbiota data justify further study.

Checkpoint therapy with ipilimumab 1 mg/kg began 14 to 28 days after transplant. Patients received nivolumab 3 mg/kg at weeks 1, 4, 7, 10, then fortnightly to week 26. Generated by immunoSEQ multiplex PCR, the TCRdb table keeps only in-frame clones and is missing some. The sample includes 40,000 to 45,000 clones, more than 85% of them seen just once. A word on this clone: Its antigen remains unidentified.

CDR3 length equals 14 residues. Germline V gene data show CDR1 as SGHRS and CDR2 as YFSETQ. The V end lost 1 base, the J end lost 0 bases, and 6 bases lay between the germline ends. The V and J genes are TRBV5-1 and TRBJ2-3; D ambiguous. The sequence derives from a male donor with multiple myeloma. The material sequenced was PBMCs, taken in a trial of ipilimumab plus nivolumab as post-transplant consolidation. The CDR3 DNA sequence: TGCGCCAGCAGCTTGACAGCAAGCACAGATACGCAGTATTTT. This translates into CASSLTASTDTQYF.